These 20 T cell receptor beta chains originate from one sample sequenced in a study of blood T cell repertoires in COVID-19. Assay: immunoSEQ multiplex PCR; the TCRdb copy retains only in-frame clones and omits some. The table shows about 150,000 clones, with approximately 82% occurring only once. Sample: peripheral blood. The source is a woman between 45 and 65 years old with acute or convalescent COVID-19.

This clone was seen only a few times. This chain uses TRBV19 with TRBJ2-2; D is possibly TRBD1 (5 bases). The CDR3 spans 13 residues. Trimming took off 3 bases at V and 6 bases at J, with 8 bases between the two ends. In germline, CDR1 is LNHDA, CDR2 SQIVND (reference sequence). CDR3 coding DNA: TGTGCCAGTAGTATTCTGGGGCCCGGGGAGCTGTTTTTT. Translation: CASSILGPGELFF.

The chain is built from TRBV23-1 and TRBJ2-7; D may be TRBD2 (6 bases). TRBV23-1 falls under the ORF class, with uncertain function. V lost 1 base to trimming and J lost 3 bases, with 10 bases between them. The CDR3 is made up of 14 amino acids. CDR3 sequence: CASSQYAGFYEQYF. CDR3 DNA: TGCGCCAGCAGTCAATACGCGGGATTCTACGAGCAGTACTTC.

DNA of the CDR3: TGCGCCAGCAGCTCCGACAGGGAGAATGAAAAACTGTTTTTT. Translation gives CASSSDRENEKLFF. The chain recombines TRBV4-3 with TRBJ1-4; 7 nucleotides align to TRBD1. The V segment lost 5 bases and the J segment 5 bases; nucleotides outside the gene matches: 5. CDR1 LGHNA and CDR2 YSLEER come from the germline V gene. The CDR3 runs 14 residues.

This chain links TRBV7-9 with TRBJ2-7; the match to TRBD1 covers 7 bases. This CDR3 region has 16 residues. V was pared by 5 bases and J by 1 base, with 11 bases of the junction left unmatched. Germline V gene lookup returns CDR1 SEHNR and CDR2 FQNEAQ (reference sequence). Here the CDR3 reads CASSPDFGTVSYEQYF. The CDR3 DNA reads TGTGCCAGCAGCCCAGATTTCGGGACAGTATCCTACGAGCAGTACTTC.

The rearrangement links TRBV4-1 to TRBJ2-1, with 8 bases fitting TRBD2. The CDR3 is made up of 17 amino acids. V was pared by 0 bases and J by 7 bases, with 11 bases of the junction left unmatched. Germline loops: CDR1 MGHRA, CDR2 YSYEKL. The CDR3, as DNA: TGCGCCAGCAGCCAAGATCACCCCGGGAGGGCCGGGAATGAGCAGTTCTTC. It yields the protein CASSQDHPGRAGNEQFF.

The chain has TRBV4-2 and TRBJ1-4, with 8 bases matching TRBD1. The germline V gene encodes CDR1 LGHNA and CDR2 YNFKEQ. The junction had 0 bases not matched to a gene; V was cut back by 0 bases and J by 0 bases. The CDR3 consists of 16 residues. DNA for the CDR3: TGTGCCAGCAGCCAAGAGGGACAGGCAACTAATGAAAAACTGTTTTTT. It codes for CASSQEGQATNEKLFF.

This chain uses TRBV6-5 with TRBJ1-2; TRBD1 aligns across 8 bases. Germline V gene data show CDR1 as MNHEY and CDR2 as SVGAGI. V shed 10 bases, J shed 3 bases, and the junction held 7 bases outside the gene matches. The CDR3 loop spans 13 amino acids. As DNA, the CDR3 is TGTGCCACATCCGGGACAGGCCACTATGGCTACACCTTC. Translated, it gives CATSGTGHYGYTF.

This clone was seen just once. The chain joins TRBV20-1 to TRBJ1-1; unclear D gene. With 0 bases removed from V and 8 bases from J, the gap between germline ends came to 7 bases. Germline values: CDR1 DFQATT, CDR2 SNEGSKA (reference sequence). This CDR3 is 11 amino acids long. The CDR3 sequence: CSARDSREAFF. CDR3 in DNA: TGCAGTGCTAGAGATTCGAGAGAAGCTTTCTTT.

The V and J genes are TRBV27 and TRBJ2-1; TRBD2 is a possible D gene (5 bases). Trimming pared 5 bases from V and 3 bases from J, leaving 17 bases between. The CDR3 contains 16 residues. Germline CDR1 reads MNHEY; CDR2 reads SMNVEV (reference sequence). The CDR3 DNA reads as TGTGCCAGCAGTCTCGCTAGCCTCCCCCTCTACAATGAGCAGTTCTTC. Amino acids: CASSLASLPLYNEQFF.

The chain carries TRBV10-3 and TRBJ2-3; 11 nucleotides agree with TRBD2. Germline trimming cut 10 bases from V and 2 bases from J; bases unmatched to any gene: 5. Germline lookup yields CDR1 ENHRY and CDR2 SYGVKD. This CDR3 region has 14 residues. CDR3 sequence (DNA): TGTGCCACTTCTAGCGGGGGGACCACAGATACGCAGTATTTT. Its translation: CATSSGGTTDTQYF.

The chain combines TRBV2 with TRBJ1-6; D gene ambiguous. V lost 6 bases to trimming and J lost 2 bases, with 11 bases between them. The CDR3 length is 15 residues. CDR1 and CDR2 from the germline V gene are SNHLY and FYNNEI. The DNA of the CDR3 is TGTGCCAGCAGCGTAAATATCCCCTATAATTCACCCCTCCACTTT. This encodes CASSVNIPYNSPLHF.

As concerns this clone: Additional DNA sequences in this sample encode the identical CDR3. The DNA of the CDR3 is TGTGCCAGCTCACCCCCGCGTGGTGAAGCTTTCTTT. This translates into CASSPPRGEAFF. The rearrangement uses TRBV18 and TRBJ1-1; D call uncertain. V was trimmed by 3 bases and J by 7 bases, leaving 9 bases between them. Germline V gene sequence: CDR1 KGHSH, CDR2 LQKENI. There are 12 residues in the CDR3. Complete variable domain (other parts from reference TRBV18 and TRBJ1-1): NAGVMQNPRHLVRRRGQEARLRCSPMKGHSHVYWYRQLPEEGLKFMVYLQKENIIDESGMPKERFSAEFPKEGPSILRIQQVVRGDSAAYFCASSPPRGEAFFGQGTRLTVV.

This chain uses TRBV6-2 or TRBV6-3 with TRBJ2-5, with 9 bases lining up with TRBD2. Unmatched junction bases numbered 10, after V lost 6 bases and J lost 5 bases. Germline assignment: CDR1 MNHEY and CDR2 SVGEGT. The length of the CDR3 is 15 residues. In nucleotides, the CDR3 is TGTGCCAGCAGCAAAAACAGCGGGGGGTGGGAGACCCAGTACTTC. Amino acids: CASSKNSGGWETQYF.

The chain couples TRBV11-2 to TRBJ2-5, with TRBD2 identical over 11 bases. CDR1 is SGHAT and CDR2 is FQNNGV in the germline V gene. The CDR3 spans 16 residues. Trimming removed 4 bases from V and 5 bases from J; junction bases left unmatched: 9. In nucleotides, the CDR3 is TGTGCCAGCAGCTATGGGACTAGCGGTCCTCTGGAGACCCAGTACTTC. Its protein is CASSYGTSGPLETQYF. The full variable domain, its missing parts supplied by reference TRBV11-2 and TRBJ2-5, is EAGVAQSPRYKIIEKRQSVAFWCNPISGHATLYWYQQILGQGPKLLIQFQNNGVVDDSQLPKDRFSAERLKGVDSTLKIQPAKLEDSAVYLCASSYGTSGPLETQYFGPGTRLLVL.

CDR3 amino acids: CASRLGRDLRAGVVLDTQYF. The CDR3, as DNA: TGTGCAAGTCGCTTAGGCAGGGACCTTCGGGCAGGGGTCGTTTTGGATACGCAGTATTTT. V is TRBV12-2 and J is TRBJ2-3; the table's D call, TRBD1, was not checked against the DNA. TRBV12-2 is tagged as a pseudogene. The CDR3 runs to 20 residues.

V gene TRBV3-1 (or the pseudogene TRBV3-2) combines with J gene TRBJ2-1; TRBD1 aligns across 8 bases. V was clipped by 0 bases and J by 10 bases; unmatched bases: 2. This CDR3 is 13 amino acids long. CDR1 and CDR2 from the germline V gene are LGHDT and YNNKEL (reference sequence). The CDR3 is CASSQDRDREQFF. The CDR3, as DNA: TGTGCCAGCAGCCAAGATAGGGACAGGGAGCAGTTCTTC.

The chain recombines TRBV5-1 with TRBJ2-5; 12 nucleotides align to TRBD2. V dropped 2 bases and J dropped 6; count of bases not matched to a gene: 5. The CDR3 loop spans 15 amino acids. Germline-derived CDR1 and CDR2 are SGHRS and YFSETQ. The CDR3 bases are TGCGCCAGCAGCTTCCAGACTAGCGGGGGTCAGACCCAGTACTTC. Amino acids: CASSFQTSGGQTQYF.

V gene TRBV18 combines with J gene TRBJ1-5; D possibly corresponds to TRBD1 (6 bases). The V end was cut by 4 bases, the J end by 6 bases, with 19 bases between. There are 16 residues in the CDR3. Germline loops: CDR1 KGHSH, CDR2 LQKENI. The CDR3 bases are TGTGCCAGCTCACTAAACGCACAGGGAGTGGGTCAGCCCCAGCATTTT. Translation gives CASSLNAQGVGQPQHF.

This clone was seen ten or more times. The chain has TRBV24-1 and TRBJ1-1, with D possibly being TRBD1 (6 bases). Trimming removed 4 bases at V and 1 base at J, with 21 bases between. The length of the CDR3 is 18 residues. The germline CDR1 and CDR2 sequences are KGHDR and SFDVKD. The DNA for the CDR3 is TGTGCCACCAGTGAACCTAATAACAGGGTGGAGGAGAACACTGAAGCTTTCTTT. Its translation: CATSEPNNRVEENTEAFF.

V gene TRBV5-4 combines with J gene TRBJ2-1; possible D gene TRBD2, 5 bases. With 4 bases removed from V and 2 bases from J, the gap between germline ends came to 10 bases. Germline V gene sequence: CDR1 SGHNT, CDR2 YYREEE (reference sequence). This CDR3 contains 14 residues. In DNA, the CDR3 is TGTGCCAGCAGCCGGGATTCTACCTACAATGAGCAGTTCTTC. This codes for CASSRDSTYNEQFF. The variable domain in full, completed from reference TRBV5-4 and TRBJ2-1, reads ETGVTQSPTHLIKTRGQQVTLRCSSQSGHNTVSWYQQALGQGPQFIFQYYREEENGRGNFPPRFSGLQFPNYSSELNVNALELDDSALYLCASSRDSTYNEQFFGPGTRLTVL.